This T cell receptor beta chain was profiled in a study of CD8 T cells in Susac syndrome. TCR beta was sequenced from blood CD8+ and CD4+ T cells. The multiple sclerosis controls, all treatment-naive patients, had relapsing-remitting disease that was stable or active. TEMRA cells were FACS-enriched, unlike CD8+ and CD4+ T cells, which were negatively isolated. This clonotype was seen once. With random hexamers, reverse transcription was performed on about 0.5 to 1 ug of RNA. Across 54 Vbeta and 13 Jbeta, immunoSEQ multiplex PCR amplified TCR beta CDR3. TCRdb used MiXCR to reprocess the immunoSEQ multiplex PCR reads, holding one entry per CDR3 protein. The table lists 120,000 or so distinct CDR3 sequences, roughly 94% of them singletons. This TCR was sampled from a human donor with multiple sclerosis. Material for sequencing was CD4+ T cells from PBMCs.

Written as DNA, the CDR3 is TGTGCCAGCAGTCCTCACAGGGGTGCTTTCTTT. Encoded protein: CASSPHRGAFF. The gene calls are TRBV12-3 or TRBV12-4 and TRBJ1-1, with 7 bases matching TRBD1. V dropped 5 bases and J dropped 11; count of bases not matched to a gene: 5. The CDR3 runs to 11 residues.